This TCR beta chain was found in a study of early stage breast cancer tumors. For the study at large: Of around 15 invasive breast tumors, about a dozen were hormone receptor-positive, HER2-negative. Each sample averaged approximately 10-fold read coverage.

Study-level findings and limits: Compared with adjacent normal breast tissue, tumors showed 2.5 to 3-fold greater T cell density and higher clonality. Most shared enriched TCRB sequences were commonly generated ones.

The method was immunoSEQ multiplex PCR; TCRdb's version includes in-frame clones alone and lacks a portion of them. The sample contains about 41,000 clones, around two thirds of which appear only once. CDR1 and CDR2 (germline): SGDLS, YYNGEE. This CDR3 comprises 14 residues. The V end was cut by 3 bases, the J end by 2 bases, with 6 bases between. Points on this clone: Its antigen is still unknown.

The specimen was blood. The genes are TRBV9 and TRBJ1-6; no firm D call. The receptor was derived from a person in their fifties or sixties with breast cancer. CDR3 DNA: TGTGCCAGCAGCGATCCAGCCTATAATTCACCCCTCCACTTT. The encoded protein is CASSDPAYNSPLHF.